The 12 T cell receptor beta chains presented below share a single source sample, sequenced in a study of control samples from healthy donors and cancer patients (dated by TCRdb to about 2020). Libraries were constructed by the immunoSEQ multiplex PCR assay. Imported from immuneACCESS, the table was reduced by TCRdb to in-frame sequences with V and J called. These copies leave out some clones; in studies compared against another copy, an unresolved V gene accounts for under half, and the cause of the remainder is not known. Across this sample there are 250,000 to 300,000 clones, with roughly four fifths seen only once. The ten largest clones capture 13% of the sample. The sequencing input was PBMCs. These TCRs come from a woman in her fifties or sixties with lung cancer.

Only one count was recorded for this clone. This chain connects TRBV6-6 to TRBJ1-1; D is undetermined. The germline gives CDR1 MNHNY, CDR2 SVGAGI (reference sequence). Trimming took 0 bases from V and 8 from J, leaving 7 bases between them. The CDR3 runs 12 residues. The CDR3: CASSYSELEAFF. The CDR3 DNA reads as TGTGCCAGCAGTTACTCGGAACTGGAAGCTTTCTTT.

This clone was picked up one time. This chain links TRBV3-1 (or the pseudogene TRBV3-2) with TRBJ2-5, with 10 bases fitting TRBD2. Germline V CDR1 and CDR2: LGHDT, YNNKEL (reference sequence). The CDR3 loop spans 16 amino acids. Trimming at V came to 0 bases and at J to 4 bases, leaving 5 bases not matched to a gene. This chain's CDR3 is CASSQESGGAGETQYF. CDR3 DNA: TGTGCCAGCAGCCAAGAGAGCGGGGGGGCCGGAGAGACCCAGTACTTC.

This chain uses TRBV5-1 with TRBJ1-6; D is uncertain. The germline V and J ends were trimmed by 4 bases and 7 bases, with 12 bases remaining between them. Germline V gene sequence: CDR1 SGHRS, CDR2 YFSETQ. CDR3 length: 14 residues. CDR3 in DNA: TGCGCCAGCAGCCCGGACGGGAAGAATTCACCCCTCCACTTT. Encoded protein: CASSPDGKNSPLHF.

The rearrangement links TRBV9 to TRBJ2-1; D assignment may be TRBD1 or TRBD2 (5 bases each). The CDR3 loop spans 17 amino acids. Germline V gene data show CDR1 as SGDLS and CDR2 as YYNGEE. The V gene lost 0 bases and the J gene lost 4 bases, with 17 bases spanning the gap. The CDR3 protein is CASSVAAVASGYNEQFF. The CDR3 nucleotides read TGTGCCAGCAGCGTAGCTGCGGTAGCGTCAGGGTACAATGAGCAGTTCTTC.

The rearrangement links TRBV15 to TRBJ2-1; TRBD2 aligns across 9 bases. Germline V lookup: CDR1 LNHNV, CDR2 YYDKDF (reference sequence). The CDR3 runs to 16 residues. V was pared by 0 bases and J by 3 bases, with 3 bases of the junction left unmatched. The CDR3 coding sequence is TGTGCCACCAGCAGAGATACGACTAGCGGCTACAATGAGCAGTTCTTC. Translated, it gives CATSRDTTSGYNEQFF.

V and J are TRBV9 and TRBJ1-5, with TRBD1 identical over 9 bases. The V and J ends lost 1 base and 5 bases, in that order; junction bases with no gene match: 4. CDR1 is SGDLS, CDR2 YYNGEE, per germline. This CDR3 comprises 15 residues. The CDR3 sequence: CASSVSGQGDQPQHF. The CDR3 coding sequence is TGTGCCAGCAGCGTATCGGGACAGGGAGATCAGCCCCAGCATTTT.

This chain connects TRBV6-2 or TRBV6-3 to TRBJ1-6; possible D gene TRBD1, 5 bases. With 5 bases removed from V and 11 bases from J, the gap between germline ends came to 16 bases. Per the germline V gene, CDR1 is MNHEY and CDR2 is SVGEGT. This CDR3 comprises 14 residues. Here the CDR3 reads CASSNLMGLTPLHF. The CDR3 coding sequence is TGTGCCAGCAGTAACCTTATGGGACTCACACCCCTCCACTTT.

The chain is built from TRBV2 and TRBJ2-7; TRBD1 is a possible D gene (6 bases). The CDR3 totals 13 residues. V lost 2 bases and J lost 7, with 12 bases in between. Germline V gene lookup returns CDR1 SNHLY and CDR2 FYNNEI. The CDR3: CASSEQGPGEQYF. The CDR3 nucleotides are TGTGCCAGCAGTGAACAGGGGCCGGGGGAGCAGTACTTC.

The chain has TRBV3-1 (or the pseudogene TRBV3-2) and TRBJ1-4; D call uncertain. Between the trimmed V and J ends, which lost 3 bases and 7 bases, there was a span of 12 bases. The length of the CDR3 is 14 residues. Germline assignment: CDR1 LGHDT and CDR2 YNNKEL (reference sequence). CDR3 DNA: TGTGCCAGCAGCCAGTTGGGTATCGGTGAAAAACTGTTTTTT. Protein sequence: CASSQLGIGEKLFF.

The chain couples TRBV24-1 to TRBJ2-1, with 7 bases identical to TRBD1. Losses at the gene ends were 7 bases for V and 10 bases for J; bases not matched to a gene: 6. This CDR3 comprises 12 residues. The germline V gene encodes CDR1 KGHDR and CDR2 SFDVKD. Here the CDR3 reads CATSTTGKEQFF. CDR3 DNA sequence: TGTGCCACCAGCACGACAGGGAAGGAGCAGTTCTTC.

This clone has just one count. For the CDR3, the DNA is TGTGCCAGCAGCCAGGGACTTCCTGGAGAGCAGTACTTC. Translating gives CASSQGLPGEQYF. The chain links TRBV14 to TRBJ2-7; D is possibly TRBD2 (6 bases). Trimming took 3 bases from V and 7 from J, leaving 13 bases between them. CDR1 and CDR2 from the germline V gene are SGHDN and FVKESK. This CDR3 has 13 residues.

The J gene is TRBJ2-2, the V gene TRBV3-1 (or the pseudogene TRBV3-2); the D is unclear. V lost 4 bases, J lost 6 bases, and 15 bases lay in between. Germline CDR1 LGHDT, CDR2 YNNKEL (reference sequence). This CDR3 contains 15 residues. CDR3 amino acids: CASSPEVAIAGELFF. CDR3 sequence (DNA): TGTGCCAGCAGCCCCGAGGTGGCGATTGCCGGGGAGCTGTTTTTT.